This is a list of T cell receptor beta chains from one sample in a study of CD8 T cells in Susac syndrome. TCRdb re-called the immunoSEQ multiplex PCR reads through MiXCR, storing one row per CDR3 protein. The sample gives about 250,000 distinct CDR3 sequences, 80% to 95% of which show up once; roughly 0.072% is in the top ten. Sequences were obtained from CD4+ T cells from PBMCs. Receptors were obtained from a human donor with multiple sclerosis. Both conserved end residues are part of each CDR3. A D gene is named only where the DNA matches it firmly. Size is omitted from some rows. Given values are once, few, many or a class for expanded clones.

cdr3_length: 16; j_call: TRBJ2-7; clone_size: NA; v_call: TRBV3-1; d_call: TRBD1; cdr3_nt: TGTGCCAGCAGCCAAGATGGGGGTACAGGGGGCCACGAGCAGTACTTC; cdr3_aa: CASSQDGGTGGHEQYF
cdr3_length: 12; j_call: TRBJ2-3; clone_size: NA; v_call: TRBV15; d_call: NA; cdr3_nt: TGTGCCACCAGCAGTAGGGACTATACGCAGTATTTT; cdr3_aa: CATSSRDYTQYF
cdr3_length: 11; j_call: TRBJ1-2; clone_size: once; v_call: TRBV29-1; d_call: NA; cdr3_nt: TGCAGCGTTGGCAGCAACTATGGCTACACCTTC; cdr3_aa: CSVGSNYGYTF
cdr3_length: 16; j_call: TRBJ1-1; clone_size: NA; v_call: TRBV20-1; d_call: NA; cdr3_nt: TGCAGTGCTAGTAGCCTCTGGGGACGGGAGAACACTGAAGCTTTCTTT; cdr3_aa: CSASSLWGRENTEAFF
cdr3_length: 17; j_call: TRBJ1-5; clone_size: NA; v_call: TRBV6-4; d_call: NA; cdr3_nt: TGTGCCAGCAGTGACTTGGTAATGTTCTTCGGGAATCAGCCCCAGCATTTT; cdr3_aa: CASSDLVMFFGNQPQHF
cdr3_length: 11; j_call: TRBJ1-2; clone_size: NA; v_call: TRBV2; d_call: NA; cdr3_nt: TGTGCCAGTCGGAATATCGGTGGCTACACCTTC; cdr3_aa: CASRNIGGYTF
cdr3_length: 12; j_call: TRBJ2-1; clone_size: NA; v_call: TRBV29-1; d_call: NA; cdr3_nt: TGCAGCGGCCGGGACGGTTACAATGAGCAGTTCTTC; cdr3_aa: CSGRDGYNEQFF
cdr3_length: 13; j_call: TRBJ2-2; clone_size: NA; v_call: TRBV2; d_call: NA; cdr3_nt: TGTGCCAGCAGTTTCGCGAACACCGGGGAGCTGTTTTTT; cdr3_aa: CASSFANTGELFF
cdr3_length: 15; j_call: TRBJ2-7; clone_size: NA; v_call: TRBV28; d_call: NA; cdr3_nt: TGTGCCAGCAGGCCCTTGTTCAGGGGCCACCACGAGCAGTACTTC; cdr3_aa: CASRPLFRGHHEQYF
cdr3_length: 13; j_call: TRBJ1-1; clone_size: NA; v_call: TRBV10-3; d_call: TRBD1; cdr3_nt: TGTGCCATCAGCACAGGGGGTGCGACTGAAGCTTTCTTT; cdr3_aa: CAISTGGATEAFF
cdr3_length: 16; j_call: TRBJ2-5; clone_size: NA; v_call: TRBV20-1; d_call: TRBD2; cdr3_nt: TGCAGTGCTAGAAGGGCTAGCGGGGGGTCAGGGGAGACCCAGTACTTC; cdr3_aa: CSARRASGGSGETQYF
cdr3_length: 13; j_call: TRBJ2-3; clone_size: once; v_call: TRBV2; d_call: NA; cdr3_nt: TGTGCCAGCAGAAAGGACAGTACAGATACGCAGTATTTT; cdr3_aa: CASRKDSTDTQYF
cdr3_length: 16; j_call: TRBJ2-7; clone_size: NA; v_call: TRBV9; d_call: NA; cdr3_nt: TGTGCCAGCAGCGTAGGGGTAGGGGGCGGGGTGGACGAGCAGTACTTC; cdr3_aa: CASSVGVGGGVDEQYF
cdr3_length: 13; j_call: TRBJ1-1; clone_size: few; v_call: TRBV20-1; d_call: NA; cdr3_nt: TGCAGTGCTAGTCGGGTCATGAACACTGAAGCTTTCTTT; cdr3_aa: CSASRVMNTEAFF
cdr3_length: 15; j_call: TRBJ1-3; clone_size: NA; v_call: TRBV27; d_call: NA; cdr3_nt: TGTGCCAGCAGCCAATCGGGGGGAAGTGGAAACACCATATATTTT; cdr3_aa: CASSQSGGSGNTIYF
cdr3_length: 13; j_call: TRBJ1-6; clone_size: NA; v_call: TRBV11-2; d_call: TRBD1; cdr3_nt: TGTGCCAGCACCCGGGACAGTAATTCACCCCTCCACTTT; cdr3_aa: CASTRDSNSPLHF
cdr3_length: 14; j_call: TRBJ2-1; clone_size: NA; v_call: TRBV7-8; d_call: NA; cdr3_nt: TGTGCCAGCAGCTTAGCGGTCGGGTACAATGAGCAGTTCTTC; cdr3_aa: CASSLAVGYNEQFF
cdr3_length: 17; j_call: TRBJ2-5; clone_size: NA; v_call: TRBV28; d_call: NA; cdr3_nt: TGTGCCAGCAGTCCGAGGGGTAGAGGGGGGCCTCAAGAGACCCAGTACTTC; cdr3_aa: CASSPRGRGGPQETQYF
cdr3_length: 14; j_call: TRBJ1-1; clone_size: NA; v_call: TRBV12-3/TRBV12-4; d_call: TRBD1; cdr3_nt: TGTGCCAGCACCCGACAGGGCCCCTCGAATGAAGCTTTCTTT; cdr3_aa: CASTRQGPSNEAFF
cdr3_length: 11; j_call: TRBJ1-2; clone_size: NA; v_call: TRBV29-1; d_call: NA; cdr3_nt: TGCAGCGAGACAACAGGTTCCGGCTACACCTTC; cdr3_aa: CSETTGSGYTF
cdr3_length: 14; j_call: TRBJ1-5; clone_size: NA; v_call: TRBV5-8; d_call: NA; cdr3_nt: TGTGCCACCAACCGGGAACAGGGTAAGCAGCCCCAGCATTTT; cdr3_aa: CATNREQGKQPQHF
cdr3_length: 14; j_call: TRBJ2-5; clone_size: NA; v_call: TRBV20-1; d_call: NA; cdr3_nt: TGCAGTGCTGCCCCCCTGCGGGCTCAAGAGACCCAGTACTTC; cdr3_aa: CSAAPLRAQETQYF
cdr3_length: 17; j_call: TRBJ2-5; clone_size: NA; v_call: TRBV5-1; d_call: TRBD2; cdr3_nt: TGCGCCAGCAGCTTGGCCTTGCCTAGCGGGAGTGTAGAGACCCAGTACTTC; cdr3_aa: CASSLALPSGSVETQYF
cdr3_length: 16; j_call: TRBJ2-3; clone_size: NA; v_call: TRBV5-6; d_call: NA; cdr3_nt: TGTGCCAGCAGCCCACGGAGACAGGATCTCACAGATACGCAGTATTTT; cdr3_aa: CASSPRRQDLTDTQYF
cdr3_length: 16; j_call: TRBJ1-2; clone_size: NA; v_call: TRBV19; d_call: TRBD1; cdr3_nt: TGTGCCAGTAGTCCGCGGGACAGGGCCGGGTACTATGGCTACACCTTC; cdr3_aa: CASSPRDRAGYYGYTF
cdr3_length: 12; j_call: TRBJ2-5; clone_size: NA; v_call: TRBV3-1; d_call: NA; cdr3_nt: TGTGCCAGCAGCCAAGATATCGAGACCCAGTACTTC; cdr3_aa: CASSQDIETQYF
cdr3_length: 16; j_call: TRBJ1-6; clone_size: NA; v_call: TRBV4-1; d_call: NA; cdr3_nt: TGCGCCAGCAGCCGGACAAGGTGGTTGAGGGATTCACCCCTCCACTTT; cdr3_aa: CASSRTRWLRDSPLHF
cdr3_length: 15; j_call: TRBJ1-2; clone_size: NA; v_call: TRBV6-5; d_call: NA; cdr3_nt: TGTGCCAGCAGTCAAAGGGACGGCGGACCGGGGGGCTACACCTTC; cdr3_aa: CASSQRDGGPGGYTF
cdr3_length: 12; j_call: TRBJ1-3; clone_size: NA; v_call: TRBV3-1; d_call: TRBD1; cdr3_nt: TGTGCCAGCAGCCGAGACAGGGGCCGCTTATATTTT; cdr3_aa: CASSRDRGRLYF
cdr3_length: 15; j_call: TRBJ1-4; clone_size: once; v_call: TRBV18; d_call: NA; cdr3_nt: TGTGCCAGCTCACCATTCGCTGGGGGTAATGAAAAACTGTTTTTT; cdr3_aa: CASSPFAGGNEKLFF
cdr3_length: 15; j_call: TRBJ1-5; clone_size: once; v_call: TRBV10-3; d_call: TRBD1; cdr3_nt: TGTGCCATCAGTGAGTCGCAGGGGGGTATTCAGCCCCAGCATTTT; cdr3_aa: CAISESQGGIQPQHF
cdr3_length: 17; j_call: TRBJ2-1; clone_size: once; v_call: TRBV5-1; d_call: NA; cdr3_nt: TGCGCCAGCAGCTTGGTAGTTGGGGGGACCAACTACAATGAGCAGTTCTTC; cdr3_aa: CASSLVVGGTNYNEQFF
cdr3_length: 12; j_call: TRBJ1-5; clone_size: NA; v_call: TRBV6-1; d_call: TRBD1; cdr3_nt: TGTGCCAGCACTGACAGGGGTCAGCCCCAGCATTTT; cdr3_aa: CASTDRGQPQHF
cdr3_length: 13; j_call: TRBJ2-3; clone_size: NA; v_call: TRBV25-1; d_call: NA; cdr3_nt: TGTGCCAGCAGCACGGGCCATATAGGGCCCCAGTATTTT; cdr3_aa: CASSTGHIGPQYF
cdr3_length: 13; j_call: TRBJ2-1; clone_size: NA; v_call: TRBV30; d_call: NA; cdr3_nt: TGTGCCTGGACTGAAAGCTCCTACAATGAGCAGTTCTTC; cdr3_aa: CAWTESSYNEQFF
cdr3_length: 14; j_call: TRBJ1-2; clone_size: NA; v_call: TRBV11-2; d_call: NA; cdr3_nt: TGTGCCAGCAGCAGATACACCCCCGGAGATGGCTACACCTTC; cdr3_aa: CASSRYTPGDGYTF
cdr3_length: 18; j_call: TRBJ2-2; clone_size: once; v_call: TRBV7-2; d_call: TRBD2; cdr3_nt: TGTGCCAGCACCGGACTAGCGGGAGGTTCAGCGAACACCGGGGAGCTGTTTTTT; cdr3_aa: CASTGLAGGSANTGELFF
cdr3_length: 15; j_call: TRBJ2-2; clone_size: NA; v_call: TRBV3-1; d_call: TRBD2; cdr3_nt: TGTGCCAGCAGCCGGACTAGCGCGAACACCGGGGAGCTGTTTTTT; cdr3_aa: CASSRTSANTGELFF
cdr3_length: 14; j_call: TRBJ2-1; clone_size: NA; v_call: TRBV5-4; d_call: NA; cdr3_nt: TGTGCCAGCAAGAGCGGAGGGGACCCCAATGAGCAGTTCTTC; cdr3_aa: CASKSGGDPNEQFF
cdr3_length: 12; j_call: TRBJ2-1; clone_size: NA; v_call: TRBV28; d_call: NA; cdr3_nt: TGTGCCAGCAGTTTAGGAATGTATGAGCAGTTCTTC; cdr3_aa: CASSLGMYEQFF
cdr3_length: 12; j_call: TRBJ1-2; clone_size: NA; v_call: TRBV2; d_call: TRBD1; cdr3_nt: TGTGCCACCGAAGACAGGGGCTATGGCTACACCTTC; cdr3_aa: CATEDRGYGYTF
cdr3_length: 12; j_call: TRBJ1-1; clone_size: NA; v_call: TRBV13; d_call: NA; cdr3_nt: TGTGCCAGCAGCTCCCGGACACCTGAAGCTTTCTTT; cdr3_aa: CASSSRTPEAFF
cdr3_length: 15; j_call: TRBJ2-5; clone_size: NA; v_call: TRBV7-8; d_call: NA; cdr3_nt: TGTGCCAGCAGCTTAGGGGCAGGGAATCAAGAGACCCAGTACTTC; cdr3_aa: CASSLGAGNQETQYF
cdr3_length: 13; j_call: TRBJ1-1; clone_size: NA; v_call: TRBV29-1; d_call: NA; cdr3_nt: TGCAGCGTTGATAGCCACATGAACACTGAAGCTTTCTTT; cdr3_aa: CSVDSHMNTEAFF
cdr3_length: 15; j_call: TRBJ1-2; clone_size: once; v_call: TRBV18; d_call: NA; cdr3_nt: TGTGCCAGCTCACCCACAACTTCCCGGCGATATGGCTACACCTTC; cdr3_aa: CASSPTTSRRYGYTF
cdr3_length: 13; j_call: TRBJ1-5; clone_size: NA; v_call: TRBV27; d_call: NA; cdr3_nt: TGTGCCAGCAGTTCGTCCGTATCACAGCCCCAGCATTTT; cdr3_aa: CASSSSVSQPQHF